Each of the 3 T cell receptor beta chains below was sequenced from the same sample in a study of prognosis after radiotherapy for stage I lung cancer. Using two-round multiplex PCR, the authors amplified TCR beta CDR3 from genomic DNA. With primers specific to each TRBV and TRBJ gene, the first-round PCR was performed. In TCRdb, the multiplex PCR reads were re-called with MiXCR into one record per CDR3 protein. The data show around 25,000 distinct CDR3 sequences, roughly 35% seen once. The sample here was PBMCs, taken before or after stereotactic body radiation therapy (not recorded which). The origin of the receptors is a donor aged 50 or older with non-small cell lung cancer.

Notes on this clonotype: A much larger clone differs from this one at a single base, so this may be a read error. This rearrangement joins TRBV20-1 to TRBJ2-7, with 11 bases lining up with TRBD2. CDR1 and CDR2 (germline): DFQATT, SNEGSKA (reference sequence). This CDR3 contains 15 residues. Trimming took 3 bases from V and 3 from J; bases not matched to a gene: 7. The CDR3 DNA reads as TGCAGTGCTAGCCCTAGCGGGGGGCCGTACTACGAGCAGTACTTC. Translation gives CSASPSGGPYYEQYF.

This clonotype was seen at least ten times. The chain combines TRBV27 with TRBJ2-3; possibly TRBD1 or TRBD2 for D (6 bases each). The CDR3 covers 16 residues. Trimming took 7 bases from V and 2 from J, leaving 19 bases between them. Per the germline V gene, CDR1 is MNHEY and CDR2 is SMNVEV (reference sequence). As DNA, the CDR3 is TGTGCCAGCACGAGACGGAGGGACAACCCCACAGATACGCAGTATTTT. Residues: CASTRRRDNPTDTQYF.

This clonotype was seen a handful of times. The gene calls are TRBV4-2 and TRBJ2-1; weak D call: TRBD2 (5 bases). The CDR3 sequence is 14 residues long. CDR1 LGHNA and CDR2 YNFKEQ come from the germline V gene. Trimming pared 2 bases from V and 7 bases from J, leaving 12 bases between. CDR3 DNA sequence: TGTGCCAGCAGCCAAACCCAAACGGGGAATGAGCAGTTCTTC. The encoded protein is CASSQTQTGNEQFF.